The source of this T cell receptor (beta chain) is a study of blood T cells in healthy people across ages. Turning to this clonotype: This clone may be a read error of a much larger clone one base away.

Next came a second PCR, run for 7 to 11 cycles, which used a sample-barcoded 5' primer along with a J-beta primer mix. TCRdb passed the 5' RACE reads through MiXCR, listing each CDR3 protein once. The table has under 800,000 distinct CDR3 sequences, roughly 21% seen once. Germline V CDR1 and CDR2: SGHDN, FVKESK. This CDR3 comprises 17 residues. V and J are TRBV14 and TRBJ2-5; a weak D match, TRBD2 (5 bases). TRBJ2-1 explains the end of the DNA better; the J call may be wrong. The specimen was blood. The TCR was taken from a man in his sixties or seventies in good health. Here the CDR3 reads CASSQVRRQLAYDEQFF. Here the CDR3 DNA reads TGTGCCAGCAGCCAAGTAAGGAGGCAGTTAGCTTACGATGAGCAGTTCTTC.